A single sample is the source of the 21 T cell receptor beta chains below, sequenced in a study of tumor and adjacent non-tumor tissue in lung cancer. The library came from three nested PCR rounds adapted from ARM-PCR protocols. A single record per CDR3 protein comes from TCRdb applying MiXCR to the multiplex PCR reads. This sample has some 200,000 distinct CDR3 sequences, with 70% to 75% found just once. The template was RNA from unsorted bulk tissue. Sequencing was done on a sample of lung tumor tissue. These receptors originate from a man aged 55 to 70 with non-small cell lung cancer.

The CDR3 DNA sequence: TGCAGTGCTAGGGGGGGACTAACGACAAATGAGCAGTTCTTC. Translating gives CSARGGLTTNEQFF. The V call is TRBV20-1, the J call TRBJ2-1; TRBD2 agrees at 7 bases. There are 14 residues in the CDR3. Germline V CDR1 and CDR2: DFQATT, SNEGSKA (reference sequence). Trimming took 3 bases from V and 7 from J; bases not matched to a gene: 9.

About this clonotype: A much larger clonotype is one base distant, so this may be a read error. The CDR3 does not end in the conserved phenylalanine or tryptophan, so this is likely a read error. This chain links TRBV11-3 with TRBJ1-5, with D uncertain. Germline-derived CDR1 and CDR2 are SGHNT and YENEEA. V lost 3 bases, J lost 4 bases, and 7 bases lay in between. The CDR3 covers 13 residues. The CDR3 spells CASSLGYNQPQHL. The DNA for the CDR3 is TGTGCCAGCAGCTTGGGGTATAATCAGCCCCAGCATTTG.

This clonotype was recorded only once. Here the CDR3 omits its conserved ending phenylalanine or tryptophan, so a read error is the likely source. This rearrangement joins TRBV29-1 to TRBJ2-5, with 13 bases that match TRBD2. This CDR3 comprises 15 residues. Germline V lookup: CDR1 SQVTM, CDR2 ANQGSEA. The CDR3 DNA reads as TGCAGCGTCGAAGAACTAGCGGGAGGGCGAGAGACCCAGTACATC. Its protein is CSVEELAGGRETQYI.

To note about this clonotype: A much larger clonotype is one base distant, so this may be a read error. The conserved phenylalanine or tryptophan normally closing the CDR3 is absent here, so this likely arose from a read error. The chain uses TRBV20-1 and TRBJ2-5, with unresolved D. CDR1 and CDR2 from the germline V gene are DFQATT and SNEGSKA (reference sequence). The CDR3 is 16 amino acids. Trimming removed 0 bases from V and 2 bases from J, with 16 bases in between. This CDR3 reads CSARDPDLGRQETQYY. CDR3 sequence (DNA): TGCAGTGCTAGAGATCCAGACTTGGGCAGGCAAGAGACCCAGTACTAC.

Concerning this clonotype: The CDR3 does not close with the conserved phenylalanine or tryptophan, likely indicating a read error. The chain combines TRBV4-1 with TRBJ2-1, with 7 bases identical to TRBD2. This CDR3 is 19 amino acids long. Germline V gives CDR1 MGHRA, CDR2 YSYEKL. V trimming: 0 bases; J trimming: 11 bases; junction bases outside the gene matches: 22. In DNA, the CDR3 is TGCGCCAGCAGCCAAGATTTGGTTAGGACTAGAAGGGAAGGGATGAAGCAGTTCTGC. It codes for CASSQDLVRTRREGMKQFC.

This chain connects TRBV11-3 to TRBJ2-1; 11 bases are a match to TRBD2. Germline V CDR1 and CDR2: SGHNT, YENEEA. The J segment lost 11 bases and the V segment lost 6 bases, leaving 6 bases of the junction unmatched. The CDR3 spans 13 residues. CDR3 protein: CASSLLAGVQQFF. DNA for the CDR3: TGTGCCAGCAGTTTACTAGCGGGAGTTCAGCAGTTCTTC. Based on the CDR3 plus reference TRBV11-3 and TRBJ2-1, the full variable domain is EAGVVQSPRYKIIEKKQPVAFWCNPISGHNTLYWYLQNLGQGPELLIRYENEEAVDDSQLPKDRFSAERLKGVDSTLKIQPAELGDSAVYLCASSLLAGVQQFFGPGTRLTVL.

This clonotype has just one count. The V and J genes are TRBV11-3 and TRBJ2-7; no definite D call. Trimming removed 6 bases from V and 4 bases from J, with 10 bases in between. CDR1 and CDR2 (germline): SGHNT, YENEEA. The CDR3 spans 12 residues. The CDR3 spells CASRAVSYEQYF. The CDR3 nucleotides read TGTGCCAGCAGGGCCGTCTCATACGAGCAGTACTTC.

Concerning this clonotype: The CDR3 does not end in the conserved phenylalanine or tryptophan, so this is likely a read error. The DNA for the CDR3 is TGCAGTGCTAGTGATGAGAGGAGGATGACCGGGGAGCTGTTTCTT. Translating gives CSASDERRMTGELFL. V and J are TRBV20-1 and TRBJ2-2; tentative D call: TRBD2 (5 bases). This CDR3 region has 15 residues. Germline CDR1 and CDR2: DFQATT and SNEGSKA (reference sequence). V was clipped by 3 bases and J by 5 bases, with 16 bases between them.

This clonotype appeared many times. The chain combines TRBV5-1 with TRBJ2-1; D gene uncertain. Looked up from germline, CDR1 is SGHRS and CDR2 is YFSETQ. V lost 0 bases to trimming and J lost 13 bases, with 17 bases between them. The CDR3 is 14 residues long. The CDR3 loop is CASSLDDGENFQFF. CDR3 DNA sequence: TGCGCCAGCAGCTTGGATGATGGGGAAAATTTTCAGTTCTTC.

This rearrangement joins TRBV9 to TRBJ2-1, with D tentatively TRBD1 or TRBD2 (5 bases each). CDR1 and CDR2 (germline): SGDLS, YYNGEE. The CDR3 sequence is 20 residues long. The CDR3 region is CLDTWRTSSHPVRLYNEQFF. DNA of the CDR3: TGTTTGGACACCTGGAGGACGTCTTCACACCCAGTCCGACTCTACAATGAGCAGTTCTTC. Full variable domain (outside the CDR3, taken from reference TRBV9 and TRBJ2-1): DSGVTQTPKHLITATGQRVTLRCSPRSGDLSVYWYQQSLDQGLQFLIQYYNGEERAKGNILERFSAQQFPDLHSELNLSSLELGDSALYFCLDTWRTSSHPVRLYNEQFFGPGTRLTVL.

In regard to this clonotype: A much larger clone differs from this one at a single base, so this may be a read error. The chain joins TRBV20-1 to TRBJ2-3, with 9 bases fitting TRBD2. CDR3 length: 16 amino acids. Trimming at V came to 6 bases and at J to 3 bases, leaving 13 bases not matched to a gene. Germline V gene lookup returns CDR1 DFQATT and CDR2 SNEGSKA (reference sequence). CDR3 protein: CSATRLAEGGTDTQYF. In nucleotides, the CDR3 is TGCAGTGCGACCCGACTAGCGGAAGGGGGGACAGATACGCAGTATTTT.

As to this clonotype: A junction boundary mismatches the germline segment, possibly from a read error. The J gene is TRBJ2-1, the V gene TRBV4-2; D is perhaps TRBD1 (6 bases). The CDR3 consists of 16 residues. Germline assignment: CDR1 LGHNA and CDR2 YNFKEQ. This CDR3 is CASNQGEGVPYNEQFF. The CDR3 DNA reads as TGTGCCAGCAACCAAGGCGAGGGGGTCCCCTACAATGAGCAGTTCTTC.

This clonotype was detected only a few times. The chain has TRBV20-1 and TRBJ1-5, with a tentative D call TRBD1 (5 bases). The CDR3 has 12 residues. Germline lookup yields CDR1 DFQATT and CDR2 SNEGSKA (reference sequence). In DNA form, the CDR3 reads TGCAATGTCACGGGGGGGGATCAGCCCCAGCATTTT. This sequence encodes CNVTGGDQPQHF.

In the case of this clonotype: Since a much larger clone is just one base distant, this may be a read error. The V gene is TRBV7-9, the J gene TRBJ2-1; D ambiguous. There are 11 residues in the CDR3. Germline V gene data show CDR1 as SEHNR and CDR2 as FQNEAQ (reference sequence). The CDR3 DNA reads TGTGCCAGCACCCTAGTAAATGGGCAGTTCTTC. Translation gives CASTLVNGQFF. Variable domain in full (rest from reference TRBV7-9 and TRBJ2-1): DTGVSQNPRHKITKRGQNVTFRCDPISEHNRLYWYRQTLGQGPEFLTYFQNEAQLEKSRLLSDRFSAERPKGSFSTLEIQRTEQGDSAMYLCASTLVNGQFFGPGTRLTVL.

On this clonotype: This clone may be a read error of a much larger clone one base away. The chain couples TRBV6-6 to TRBJ2-7, with TRBD2 identical over 11 bases. The CDR3 spans 15 residues. Germline CDR1 MNHNY, CDR2 SVGAGI (reference sequence). CDR3 sequence (DNA): TGTGCCAGCAGTCTTGGACTAGCGGGCAGTGGGGAGCACTACTTC. Amino acid sequence: CASSLGLAGSGEHYF.

In this sample, this clonotype turned up once. One base away lies a much larger clone, so this may be a sequencing read error. This chain connects TRBV5-6 to TRBJ2-6; maybe TRBD1 (6 bases). The CDR3 is 20 amino acids. The V gene's germline CDR1 is SGHDT and CDR2 YYEEEE. Trimming took off 4 bases at V and 2 bases at J, with 25 bases between the two ends. The CDR3 DNA reads TGTGCCAGCAGCCCAAAGGGATTACAGGGTAGTATAGCTGGGGCCAACGTCCTGACTTTC. It codes for CASSPKGLQGSIAGANVLTF.

As for this clonotype: The junction differs from germline at one of its ends, possibly a read error. J is TRBJ1-2 and V is TRBV12-3 or TRBV12-4; maybe TRBD1 (5 bases). The CDR3 covers 15 residues. CDR3 sequence: CVSSFGRERGYGYTF. In DNA, the CDR3 is TGTGTCAGCAGTTTCGGACGCGAGAGGGGCTATGGCTACACCTTC.

Only one count was recorded for this clonotype. This chain connects TRBV6-2 or TRBV6-3 to TRBJ2-1; the D is unclear. Trimming removed 2 bases from V and 12 bases from J, with 23 bases in between. Germline V gene lookup returns CDR1 MNHEY and CDR2 SVGEGT. The CDR3 length is 16 residues. CDR3 nucleotide sequence: TGTGCCAGCAGTTACCGCGGCGTTAGCTCCTACAATAGGCAGTTCTTC. Translated: CASSYRGVSSYNRQFF.

Turning to this clonotype: Here the CDR3 omits its conserved ending phenylalanine or tryptophan, so a read error is the likely source. The rearrangement links TRBV6-1 to TRBJ2-2, with 8 bases that match TRBD2. Germline CDR1 and CDR2: MNHNS and SASEGT. Losses at the gene ends were 9 bases for V and 0 bases for J; bases not matched to a gene: 3. The CDR3 extends over 14 amino acids. This chain's CDR3 is CASGLAANTGELFS. The CDR3 bases are TGTGCCAGTGGACTAGCAGCGAACACCGGGGAGCTGTTTTCT.

This clonotype is deemed medium-sized (0.01 to 0.1%). The chain uses TRBV11-2 and TRBJ1-2, with D perhaps matching TRBD1 (5 bases). Germline values: CDR1 SGHAT, CDR2 FQNNGV. Trimming removed 0 bases at V and 4 bases at J, with 12 bases between. CDR3 length equals 15 residues. CDR3 residues: CASSLEQGGGYGYTF. CDR3 nucleotide sequence: TGTGCCAGCAGCTTAGAGCAGGGCGGTGGCTATGGCTACACCTTC. Combining the CDR3 with reference TRBV11-2 and TRBJ1-2 gives the whole variable domain EAGVAQSPRYKIIEKRQSVAFWCNPISGHATLYWYQQILGQGPKLLIQFQNNGVVDDSQLPKDRFSAERLKGVDSTLKIQPAKLEDSAVYLCASSLEQGGGYGYTFGSGTRLTVV.

Comments on this clonotype: This may arise from a read error, as a much more abundant clone is one base away. The chain employs TRBV12-3 or TRBV12-4 and TRBJ1-5; possible D gene TRBD1, 5 bases. The CDR3 has 14 residues. CDR3 nucleotides: TGTGCCAGCAGTTTTAGTCAGGGTCATCATCCCCAGCATTTT. This gives the protein CASSFSQGHHPQHF.